The clone carrying this T cell receptor beta chain came up once. These data originate in a study of blood T cell repertoires in COVID-19. CDR1 is SEHNR, CDR2 FQNEAQ, per germline (reference sequence). V gave up 1 base and J gave up 0 bases, with 11 bases separating them. The CDR3 totals 16 residues. Some clones are missing from TCRdb's copy, which holds only in-frame ones; the method was immunoSEQ multiplex PCR. The sample has around 360,000 clones; more than 70% are singletons. The receptor comes from a middle-aged man in a cohort exposed to, infected with or recovered from COVID-19 (not recorded which). The J gene is TRBJ2-3, the V gene TRBV7-9, with D perhaps matching TRBD2 (5 bases). The sequencing input was PBMCs or T cells enriched from blood (not recorded which). The CDR3 region is CASSLGPRGSTDTQYF. In DNA form, the CDR3 reads TGTGCCAGCAGCTTAGGTCCCCGAGGGAGCACAGATACGCAGTATTTT.